The 20 T cell receptor beta chains below all came from one sample that was sequenced in a study of blood T cell repertoires in COVID-19. This table comes from immunoSEQ multiplex PCR, and its TCRdb copy is limited to in-frame clones, with some not included. The sample gives approximately 230,000 clones, roughly 87% of which show up once; 3% to 3.5% is in the top ten. Sequenced input: peripheral blood. The receptors were sampled from a man younger than 30 with active or convalescent COVID-19.

This rearrangement joins TRBV7-9 to TRBJ2-2; D is perhaps TRBD2 (6 bases). The CDR3 spans 13 residues. Germline V CDR1 and CDR2: SEHNR, FQNEAQ (reference sequence). V was clipped by 6 bases and J by 4 bases, with 9 bases between them. CDR3 in DNA: TGTGCCAGCAGAGGCGGGGCCACCGGGGAGCTGTTTTTT. Its protein is CASRGGATGELFF. Full variable domain (missing parts from reference TRBV7-9 and TRBJ2-2): DTGVSQNPRHKITKRGQNVTFRCDPISEHNRLYWYRQTLGQGPEFLTYFQNEAQLEKSRLLSDRFSAERPKGSFSTLEIQRTEQGDSAMYLCASRGGATGELFFGEGSRLTVL.

This clone was recorded once. CDR3 sequence reads: CASSPLGQVRDGYTF. CDR3 DNA: TGTGCCAGCAGCCCCTTAGGACAGGTCCGGGATGGCTACACCTTC. V and J are TRBV5-6 and TRBJ1-2; 7 bases are a match to TRBD1. There are 15 residues in the CDR3. The V gene end was trimmed by 4 bases and the J gene end by 6 bases; junction bases not matched to a gene: 12. CDR1 and CDR2 (germline): SGHDT, YYEEEE. The whole variable domain, filled in from reference TRBV5-6 and TRBJ1-2, reads DAGVTQSPTHLIKTRGQQVTLRCSPKSGHDTVSWYQQALGQGPQFIFQYYEEEERQRGNFPDRFSGHQFPNYSSELNVNALLLGDSALYLCASSPLGQVRDGYTFGSGTRLTVV.

The chain combines TRBV7-9 with TRBJ1-5, with 9 bases fitting TRBD1. V lost 3 bases, J lost 6 bases, and 3 bases stayed unmatched. The length of the CDR3 is 14 residues. In germline, CDR1 is SEHNR, CDR2 FQNEAQ (reference sequence). In DNA form, the CDR3 reads TGTGCCAGCAGCTTCGGGACAGGGATTCAGCCCCAGCATTTT. It specifies CASSFGTGIQPQHF. Using reference TRBV7-9 and TRBJ1-5 for the parts outside the CDR3, the full variable domain is DTGVSQNPRHKITKRGQNVTFRCDPISEHNRLYWYRQTLGQGPEFLTYFQNEAQLEKSRLLSDRFSAERPKGSFSTLEIQRTEQGDSAMYLCASSFGTGIQPQHFGDGTRLSIL.

This clone was seen only a few times. The V and J genes are TRBV5-8 and TRBJ1-5; D is perhaps TRBD1 (6 bases). In germline, CDR1 is SGHTS, CDR2 YDEGEE. V dropped 1 base and J dropped 2 bases, with 7 bases sitting between them. The CDR3 spans 14 residues. Here the CDR3 reads CASSLKGGNQPQHF. In DNA form, the CDR3 reads TGTGCCAGCAGCTTGAAGGGGGGCAATCAGCCCCAGCATTTT.

This clone has more than one count but fewer than ten. V is TRBV7-2 and J is TRBJ1-6; 8 bases fit TRBD1. Trimming removed 6 bases from V and 8 bases from J; junction bases left unmatched: 12. From germline, CDR1 is SGHTA and CDR2 FQGNSA. The CDR3 has 16 amino acids. The CDR3 sequence: CASSPVTRGLDSPLHF. The DNA for the CDR3 is TGTGCCAGCAGTCCGGTAACCAGGGGGCTAGATTCACCCCTCCACTTT.

The chain uses TRBV12-3 or TRBV12-4 and TRBJ2-1; 7 bases align to TRBD2. Trimming at V came to 3 bases and at J to 8 bases, leaving 4 bases not matched to a gene. The CDR3 has 13 residues. The CDR3 region is CASSFERGHEQFF. The CDR3 DNA sequence: TGTGCCAGCAGTTTCGAGCGGGGTCATGAGCAGTTCTTC.

The chain combines TRBV2 with TRBJ1-6, with D unresolved. Germline-derived CDR1 and CDR2 are SNHLY and FYNNEI. Trimming pared 4 bases from V and 0 bases from J, leaving 10 bases between. This CDR3 region has 16 residues. The CDR3 sequence: CASSVRRDSYNSPLHF. In DNA, the CDR3 is TGTGCCAGCAGTGTCAGGCGTGACTCCTATAATTCACCCCTCCACTTT.

This sequence joins TRBV6-5 and TRBJ2-3, with D perhaps TRBD2 (8 bases). CDR3 length equals 15 residues. The V and J ends lost 4 bases and 4 bases respectively, with 15 bases between them. The germline V gene encodes CDR1 MNHEY and CDR2 SVGAGI. In DNA form, the CDR3 reads TGTGCCAGCAGTTTGGGACTAGGGGGCCCAGATACGCAGTATTTT. This sequence encodes CASSLGLGGPDTQYF.

V gene TRBV27 combines with J gene TRBJ1-2, with TRBD1 matching over 7 bases. The ends lost 6 bases at V and 3 bases at J; junction bases unmatched: 7. CDR3 length: 14 amino acids. CDR1 and CDR2 (germline): MNHEY, SMNVEV (reference sequence). The CDR3 is CASRPTGNYYGYTF. CDR3 sequence (DNA): TGTGCCAGCAGACCGACAGGGAATTACTATGGCTACACCTTC.

CDR3: CASRRREAGELFF. DNA of the CDR3: TGTGCCAGCAGACGCAGGGAGGCCGGGGAGCTGTTTTTT. V usage is TRBV2 and J usage is TRBJ2-2; maybe TRBD2 (6 bases). Germline V gene data show CDR1 as SNHLY and CDR2 as FYNNEI. With 6 bases removed from V and 6 bases from J, the gap between germline ends came to 11 bases. The CDR3 totals 13 residues.

This clone was recorded once. The J gene is TRBJ2-5, the V gene TRBV7-9, with TRBD2 matching 9 bases. CDR3 length: 15 amino acids. Losses at the gene ends were 1 base for V and 5 bases for J; bases not matched to a gene: 5. Germline CDR1 SEHNR, CDR2 FQNEAQ (reference sequence). The CDR3 here is CASSLVGLALETQYF. The CDR3 DNA follows: TGTGCCAGCAGCTTAGTGGGACTAGCTCTGGAGACCCAGTACTTC.

The chain carries TRBV19 and TRBJ1-2; D perhaps matches TRBD1 (5 bases). The CDR3 totals 14 residues. The germline V gene has CDR1 LNHDA and CDR2 SQIVND (reference sequence). The V and J ends lost 6 bases and 7 bases respectively, with 18 bases between them. The CDR3 DNA reads as TGTGCCAGTAGGGCTCCGGGGGAGCCCTTTGGCTACACCTTC. It translates to CASRAPGEPFGYTF.

CDR3 bases: TGCGCCAGCAGCCAAGATTGGGGGGGCCAAACTGAAGCTTTCTTT. Its protein product is CASSQDWGGQTEAFF. The chain employs TRBV4-3 and TRBJ1-1; maybe TRBD1 (6 bases). The length of the CDR3 is 15 residues. Germline-derived CDR1 and CDR2 are LGHNA and YSLEER. V lost 0 bases and J lost 5, with 13 bases in between.

J is TRBJ2-6 and V is TRBV2, with D possibly TRBD2 on 6 matching bases. Trimming left V 7 bases short and J 2 bases short, with 9 bases between. Germline V gives CDR1 SNHLY, CDR2 FYNNEI. CDR3 length equals 14 residues. The CDR3 DNA is TGTGCCAGCATGCGGGATGCTGGGGCCAACGTCCTGACTTTC. Translation: CASMRDAGANVLTF.

The rearrangement links TRBV7-3 to TRBJ2-3, with TRBD2 as a possible D gene (6 bases). The CDR3 is made up of 16 amino acids. The ends were cut back, 1 base at V and 4 bases at J, with 15 bases in the middle. The germline gives CDR1 SGHTA, CDR2 FQGTGA. The CDR3 loop reads CASSLMAGLRSDTQYF. As DNA, the CDR3 is TGTGCCAGCAGCTTAATGGCGGGACTCCGGTCAGATACGCAGTATTTT.

V gene TRBV28 combines with J gene TRBJ2-5; tentatively, D is TRBD1 (6 bases). Trimming removed 4 bases at V and 4 bases at J, with 16 bases between. This CDR3 has 15 amino acids. Germline CDR1 reads MDHEN; CDR2 reads SYDVKM. The CDR3 bases are TGTGCCAGCAGTTCCCCCAAGCAGGGGACAGAGACCCAGTACTTC. Residues: CASSSPKQGTETQYF.

This clone occurred once. V is TRBV5-6 and J is TRBJ2-7, with 12 bases fitting TRBD2. The CDR3 spans 16 residues. The germline V gene has CDR1 SGHDT and CDR2 YYEEEE. J gave up 4 bases and V 4 bases, and 9 bases lay outside the gene matches. CDR3 in DNA: TGTGCCAGCAGCCTCCTCTCAGGGACTAGCGGGTACGAGCAGTACTTC. Protein sequence: CASSLLSGTSGYEQYF.

CDR3 coding DNA: TGTGCCAGCAGCTCGGGACAGGCAAATTCACCCCTCCACTTT. It translates to CASSSGQANSPLHF. The chain recombines TRBV7-3 with TRBJ1-6; TRBD1 agrees at 8 bases. CDR1 is SGHTA, CDR2 FQGTGA, per germline. V gave up 4 bases and J gave up 7 bases; unmatched junction bases: 3. CDR3 length: 14 amino acids.

A word on this clone: The same CDR3 arises from other DNA sequences in this sample as well. J is TRBJ1-1 and V is TRBV19; 7 bases map to TRBD1. Germline CDR1 reads LNHDA; CDR2 reads SQIVND (reference sequence). The trim removed 1 base at V and 6 bases at J, leaving 5 bases unmatched. The CDR3 consists of 14 residues. The CDR3 here is CASSIGTGIAEAFF. CDR3 DNA: TGTGCCAGTAGTATAGGGACAGGCATCGCTGAAGCTTTCTTT.

The chain is built from TRBV9 and TRBJ2-5, with 14 positions matching TRBD2. This CDR3 has 18 residues. CDR1 and CDR2 from the germline V gene are SGDLS and YYNGEE. After removal of 4 bases from V and 4 bases from J, the junction contained 12 bases not matched to a gene. The CDR3 is CASSPTPGTSGSTETQYF. In DNA, the CDR3 is TGTGCCAGCAGCCCAACCCCCGGGACTAGCGGGAGTACAGAGACCCAGTACTTC.